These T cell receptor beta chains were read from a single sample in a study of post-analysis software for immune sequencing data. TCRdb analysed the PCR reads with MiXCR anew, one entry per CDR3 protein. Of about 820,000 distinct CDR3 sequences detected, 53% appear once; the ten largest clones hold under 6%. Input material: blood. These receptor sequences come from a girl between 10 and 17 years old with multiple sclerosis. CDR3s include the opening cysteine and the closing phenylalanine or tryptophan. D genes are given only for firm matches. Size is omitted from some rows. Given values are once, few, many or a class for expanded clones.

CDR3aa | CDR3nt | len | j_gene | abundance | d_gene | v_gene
CATSRDYGRRGGNQPQHF | TGTGCCACCAGCAGAGATTACGGCCGACGTGGGGGTAATCAGCCCCAGCATTTT | 18 | TRBJ1-5 | NA | NA | TRBV15
CASSLGLAEPNEQFF | TGCGCCAGCAGCCTCGGTCTAGCAGAGCCCAATGAGCAGTTCTTC | 15 | TRBJ2-1 | few | NA | TRBV4-1
CASSYSTSGTAEVGYTF | TGTGCCAGCAGTTACTCTACTTCCGGGACGGCAGAGGTGGGCTACACCTTC | 17 | TRBJ1-2 | few | NA | TRBV6-6
CAIRRGADTEAFF | TGTGCCATCAGACGGGGGGCGGACACTGAAGCTTTCTTT | 13 | TRBJ1-1 | few | NA | TRBV10-3
CASSLGGYDQPQHF | TGTGCCAGCAGTTTAGGAGGGTACGATCAGCCCCAGCATTTT | 14 | TRBJ1-5 | NA | NA | TRBV12-3/TRBV12-4
CSVERDRPTGGDGYTF | TGCAGCGTTGAGAGGGACAGGCCAACCGGGGGAGATGGCTACACCTTC | 16 | TRBJ1-2 | NA | TRBD1 | TRBV29-1
CASTIVPGQGVGEQFF | TGCGCCAGCACCATAGTACCGGGACAGGGGGTTGGTGAGCAGTTCTTC | 16 | TRBJ2-1 | NA | TRBD1 | TRBV5-1
CASRDRGRHEQYF | TGTGCCAGCAGGGACAGGGGGCGCCACGAGCAGTACTTC | 13 | TRBJ2-7 | NA | TRBD1 | TRBV27
CAISDVNQPQHF | TGTGCCATCAGTGATGTCAATCAGCCCCAGCATTTT | 12 | TRBJ1-5 | few | NA | TRBV10-3
CASSVGGGTSADTQYF | TGTGCCAGCAGCGTAGGGGGGGGAACTAGCGCAGATACGCAGTATTTT | 16 | TRBJ2-3 | NA | TRBD2 | TRBV9
CASSVPLGSGGGYEQFF | TGTGCCAGCAGTGTCCCCCTGGGTAGCGGGGGGGGCTATGAGCAGTTCTTC | 17 | TRBJ2-1 | NA | TRBD2 | TRBV2
CASSPSRSSTDTQYF | TGCGCCAGCAGCCCCTCCAGGTCTTCCACAGATACGCAGTATTTT | 15 | TRBJ2-3 | few | NA | TRBV5-1
CASSQDTSLQETQYF | TGTGCCAGCAGCCAAGATACCAGTCTACAAGAGACCCAGTACTTC | 15 | TRBJ2-5 | NA | NA | TRBV4-2
CSVGTGIEAFF | TGCAGCGTGGGGACAGGGATTGAAGCTTTCTTT | 11 | TRBJ1-1 | once | TRBD1 | TRBV29-1
CSAGFTGTGRSRYNQPQHF | TGCAGTGCTGGCTTTACCGGGACAGGGCGTTCTCGATACAATCAGCCCCAGCATTTT | 19 | TRBJ1-5 | NA | TRBD1 | TRBV20-1
CSAIVSAGLQETQYF | TGCAGTGCTATCGTTAGCGCGGGCCTCCAAGAGACCCAGTACTTC | 15 | TRBJ2-5 | NA | NA | TRBV20-1
CASRDPRANVLTF | TGTGCCAGCAGGGATCCTAGGGCCAACGTCCTGACTTTC | 13 | TRBJ2-6 | NA | NA | TRBV6-2/TRBV6-3
CATSRDQRNTEAFF | TGTGCCACCAGCAGAGATCAACGGAACACTGAAGCTTTCTTT | 14 | TRBJ1-1 | NA | NA | TRBV15
CASSPLAINTEAFF | TGTGCCAGCAGTCCTCTGGCCATTAACACTGAAGCTTTCTTT | 14 | TRBJ1-1 | NA | NA | TRBV12-3/TRBV12-4
CSARQDEKLFF | TGCAGTGCTAGACAGGATGAAAAACTGTTTTTT | 11 | TRBJ1-4 | NA | NA | TRBV20-1
CASSPSEWAGVGDTQYF | TGTGCCAGCAGTCCCTCCGAATGGGCGGGAGTAGGTGATACGCAGTATTTT | 17 | TRBJ2-3 | NA | TRBD2 | TRBV27
CASSLRQGAVYGYTF | TGTGCCAGCAGTTTGCGGCAGGGCGCCGTCTACGGCTACACCTTC | 15 | TRBJ1-2 | NA | NA | TRBV12-3/TRBV12-4
CASSPDTGAETQYF | TGTGCCAGCTCACCGGACACCGGGGCGGAGACCCAGTACTTC | 14 | TRBJ2-5 | NA | NA | TRBV18
CSASLHSYEQYF | TGCAGTGCTAGTCTCCACTCCTACGAGCAGTACTTC | 12 | TRBJ2-7 | NA | NA | TRBV20-1
CSARQTDSGANVLTF | TGCAGCGCTCGCCAGACCGACTCTGGGGCCAACGTCCTGACTTTC | 15 | TRBJ2-6 | NA | NA | TRBV29-1
CASSPGGDTGGYGYTF | TGTGCCAGCAGCCCGGGGGGCGATACAGGGGGCTATGGCTACACCTTC | 16 | TRBJ1-2 | NA | TRBD1 | TRBV4-2
CAIRGTGRDNEQFF | TGTGCCATCAGAGGGACAGGGAGGGACAATGAGCAGTTCTTC | 14 | TRBJ2-1 | few | TRBD1 | TRBV10-3
CASSLDQGPGNEQFF | TGCGCCAGCAGCTTGGATCAGGGGCCGGGTAATGAGCAGTTCTTC | 15 | TRBJ2-1 | few | NA | TRBV5-1
CASSEEAGGLPRQFF | TGTGCCAGCAGTGAGGAGGCGGGAGGGCTTCCCCGGCAGTTCTTC | 15 | TRBJ2-1 | NA | TRBD2 | TRBV6-4
CASSKLDRDSETQYF | TGTGCCAGCAGCAAACTGGACAGGGACTCGGAGACCCAGTACTTC | 15 | TRBJ2-5 | NA | TRBD1 | TRBV2
CASSEGSGRRNEQYF | TGTGCCAGCAGTGAGGGTAGCGGGAGACGGAACGAGCAGTACTTC | 15 | TRBJ2-7 | once | TRBD2 | TRBV2
CSATGTRAYNEQFF | TGCAGTGCTACCGGGACTAGAGCCTACAATGAGCAGTTCTTC | 14 | TRBJ2-1 | NA | TRBD2 | TRBV20-1
CASSLRAGLKNEQFF | TGTGCCAGCAGTTTAAGGGCAGGGCTGAAGAATGAGCAGTTCTTC | 15 | TRBJ2-1 | few | NA | TRBV27
CASSLRAGAGPADTQYF | TGTGCCAGCAGCTTACGAGCGGGGGCTGGCCCAGCAGATACGCAGTATTTT | 17 | TRBJ2-3 | NA | TRBD2 | TRBV7-2
CASSRQRREMNTEAFF | TGTGCCAGCAGCCGCCAGCGGAGGGAAATGAACACTGAAGCTTTCTTT | 16 | TRBJ1-1 | NA | NA | TRBV7-3